This T cell receptor beta chain came from a study of CD8 T cells in ankylosing spondylitis (dated by TCRdb to 2016 to 2017). Study-wide context: The study set out to find disease-linked TCR variants by profiling T cell receptor beta repertoires in ankylosing spondylitis patients and healthy donors. The whole study cohort included some 100 healthy donors and 25 ankylosing spondylitis patients. Peripheral blood samples were taken, and synovial fluid was additionally collected from ankylosing spondylitis patients. What the authors observed across the whole study: A TCR beta motif of several highly homologous amino acid variants appeared characteristic of blood from ankylosing spondylitis patients. Significant enrichment of the disease-linked clones was reported in matched synovial fluid samples from ankylosing spondylitis patients. Some TCR beta motif variants had previously been reported in synovial fluid and blood of reactive arthritis patients, which suggested common disease-initiation mechanisms. In peripheral blood, the disease-linked clones were found at relatively low frequencies and had a CD8+ phenotype.

About this clonotype itself: Its antigen is not yet known. Base qualities are not provided; no much larger clone lies one nucleotide away.

The sample was run on an Illumina HiSeq 2500. Quantitative 5'-RACE with molecular barcodes was used to prepare TCR beta libraries. The study's own analysis went as follows. Disease-linked TCR variants were identified with a new computational method built on a probabilistic model of VDJ rearrangement. TCRdb redid the processing of the public reads, applying fastp at Q25 and MiXCR, and retained in-frame beta chains. Duplicate CDR3 protein sequences are folded into a single record with the most common DNA and genes. V and J calls and clone size were set by TCRdb, not the authors. For this sample the table gives about 440,000 distinct CDR3 sequences, of which 15% to 20% were detected only once. The ten top clones hold 1% of the sample. Per the germline V gene, SGHRS is the CDR1 and YFSETQ is the CDR2. The germline V end is reduced by 4 bases and the J end by 7 bases; junction bases left unmatched: 5. Inclusive of the bounding cysteine and phenylalanine, the CDR3 is 15 residues long. Just the 45-base CDR3 DNA is kept, in frame starting at base 1.

Sequenced sample: blood, either unsorted or a sorted T cell fraction (not recorded which). The sequence came from a male donor with ankylosing spondylitis. This sequence uses TRBV5-1 and TRBJ1-6; TRBD1 fits 10 bases in the junction. The CDR3 amino acid sequence is: CASSGTGAGNSPLHF. The bases read TGCGCCAGCAGCGGGACAGGGGCGGGGAATTCACCCCTCCACTTT.